This entry lists 22 T cell receptor beta chains sequenced from one sample in a study of cytomegalovirus exposure and HLA in healthy donors. Primers included in the PCR were 60 Vbeta and 13 Jbeta primers. Sequenced by immunoSEQ multiplex PCR; TCRdb stores in-frame clones only, minus some. The data show 150,000 to 200,000 clones, roughly 78% seen once. The specimen was PBMCs. Source of these receptors: a woman aged 45-65 years in good health and CMV-seropositive.

This clone came up a few times. This chain links TRBV30 with TRBJ2-7; TRBD1 agrees at 10 bases. Germline V gene data show CDR1 as GTSNPN and CDR2 as SVGIG (reference sequence). This CDR3 region has 13 residues. V shed 5 bases and J 7 bases; nucleotides not matched to a gene: 8. The CDR3 coding sequence is TGTGCCTGGGAGAGACAGGGGGCGGGAGAGCAGTACTTC. Amino acid sequence: CAWERQGAGEQYF.

This clone has a handful of counts. This chain joins TRBV7-2 and TRBJ2-7, with a weak D call TRBD2 (5 bases). Trimming removed 5 bases at V and 3 bases at J, with 11 bases between. Germline V CDR1 and CDR2: SGHTA, FQGNSA. This CDR3 is built from 13 residues. The CDR3 DNA is TGTGCCAGCAGCCGCTGGACTGACTACGAGCAGTACTTC. This translates into CASSRWTDYEQYF.

This clone was seen a single time. V usage is TRBV4-2 and J usage is TRBJ2-3; 11 bases align to TRBD2. Looked up from germline, CDR1 is LGHNA and CDR2 is YNFKEQ. The CDR3 covers 16 residues. The junction had 9 bases not matched to a gene; V was cut back by 5 bases and J by 5 bases. The CDR3 loop reads CASSSRSGGVGDTQYF. CDR3 in DNA: TGTGCCAGCAGCTCGCGTAGCGGGGGGGTCGGAGATACGCAGTATTTT.

The J gene is TRBJ2-1, the V gene TRBV5-4; D is perhaps TRBD1 (5 bases). The CDR3 is 14 residues long. Germline CDR1 and CDR2: SGHNT and YYREEE (reference sequence). The V and J ends lost 4 bases and 5 bases respectively, with 13 bases between them. The CDR3 sequence is CASSPETANNEQFF. As DNA, the CDR3 is TGTGCCAGCAGCCCGGAGACAGCCAACAATGAGCAGTTCTTC.

The rearrangement uses TRBV20-1 and TRBJ2-3, with D hard to call. This CDR3 is 11 amino acids long. CDR1 and CDR2 (germline): DFQATT, SNEGSKA (reference sequence). Trimming removed 6 bases from V and 5 bases from J, with 9 bases in between. The CDR3 nucleotides are TGCAGTGCCTCTCAGGAAGATACGCAGTATTTT. Its protein product is CSASQEDTQYF.

This clone was observed a single time. V is TRBV11-2 and J is TRBJ2-7; maybe TRBD1 (6 bases). The CDR3 runs to 11 residues. The V and J ends lost 5 bases and 5 bases respectively, with 7 bases between them. Germline CDR1 is SGHAT and CDR2 is FQNNGV. CDR3 DNA: TGTGCCAGCAGCCCAGGGGACGAGCAGTACTTC. Translation: CASSPGDEQYF.

The chain joins TRBV10-3 to TRBJ2-1, with TRBD2 as a possible D gene (8 bases). The CDR3 totals 21 residues. Per the germline V gene, CDR1 is ENHRY and CDR2 is SYGVKD. V was pared by 6 bases and J by 5 bases, with 35 bases between. CDR3: CAISVRRGRAAIAGLHNEQFF. The CDR3 DNA reads TGTGCCATCAGCGTTAGGAGGGGGCGCGCGGCGATAGCGGGGCTTCACAATGAGCAGTTCTTC.

V usage is TRBV7-8 and J usage is TRBJ2-2; 7 bases fit TRBD1. Germline V lookup: CDR1 SGHVS, CDR2 FQNEAQ. Trimming removed 5 bases from V and 6 bases from J; junction bases left unmatched: 9. The CDR3 runs to 15 residues. The CDR3 region is CASSPKTGMAGELFF. The DNA for the CDR3 is TGTGCCAGCAGCCCTAAGACAGGGATGGCCGGGGAGCTGTTTTTT.

V gene TRBV5-8 combines with J gene TRBJ1-3; TRBD1 matches 7 bases. The CDR3 totals 15 residues. CDR1 SGHTS and CDR2 YDEGEE come from the germline V gene. With 2 bases clipped from V and 2 bases from J, the junction kept 4 bases outside the gene matches. The CDR3 region is CASSFDRAAGNTIYF. The CDR3 DNA reads as TGTGCCAGCAGCTTCGACAGGGCCGCTGGAAACACCATATATTTT. The entire variable domain, with the rest obtained from reference TRBV5-8 and TRBJ1-3, is as follows: EAGVTQSPTHLIKTRGQQATLRCSPISGHTSVYWYQQALGLGLQFLLWYDEGEERNRGNFPPRFSGRQFPNYSSELNVNALELEDSALYLCASSFDRAAGNTIYFGEGSWLTVV.

The rearrangement joins TRBV2 to TRBJ2-7, with D possibly being TRBD1 (6 bases). Germline CDR1 is SNHLY and CDR2 is FYNNEI. The CDR3 totals 13 residues. The germline V and J ends were trimmed by 8 bases and 1 base, with 12 bases remaining between them. Written as DNA, the CDR3 is TGTGCCAGCCACAACAGGGTGTCCTACGAGCAGTACTTC. Its translation is CASHNRVSYEQYF. Complete variable domain (other parts from reference TRBV2 and TRBJ2-7): EPEVTQTPSHQVTQMGQEVILRCVPISNHLYFYWYRQILGQKVEFLVSFYNNEISEKSEIFDDQFSVERPDGSNFTLKIRSTKLEDSAMYFCASHNRVSYEQYFGPGTRLTVT.

The chain has TRBV12-5 and TRBJ2-7, with TRBD1 identical over 12 bases. Germline V CDR1 and CDR2: LGHNT, FRNRAP. CDR3 size: 13 residues. Unmatched junction bases numbered 3, after V lost 7 bases and J lost 5 bases. The CDR3, as DNA: TGTGCTAGTGTGGGACAGGGGGCTCACGAGCAGTACTTC. Translated: CASVGQGAHEQYF.

This chain connects TRBV5-1 to TRBJ2-5; 7 bases are shared with TRBD2. The J call is uncertain, as TRBJ2-7 better fits the DNA end. The V gene's germline CDR1 is SGHRS and CDR2 YFSETQ. This CDR3 has 14 residues. The CDR3: CASSLVSGEGEQYF. The DNA of the CDR3 is TGCGCCAGCAGCTTGGTCTCGGGGGAGGGCGAGCAGTACTTC.

V usage is TRBV6-5 and J usage is TRBJ1-4; D is perhaps TRBD1 (6 bases). The CDR3 loop spans 14 amino acids. The germline V gene has CDR1 MNHEY and CDR2 SVGAGI. V gave up 6 bases and J gave up 11 bases, with 19 bases separating them. CDR3 in DNA: TGTGCCAGCAGACACAGGCAGGGAGGGGGGAAACTGTTTTTT. Amino acid sequence: CASRHRQGGGKLFF.

The chain joins TRBV9 to TRBJ2-1; TRBD2 aligns across 9 bases. V trimming: 0 bases; J trimming: 5 bases; junction bases outside the gene matches: 6. Per germline, CDR1 SGDLS and CDR2 YYNGEE. This CDR3 has 16 residues. The CDR3 protein is CASSVGGRGGNNEQFF. The CDR3 coding sequence is TGTGCCAGCAGCGTAGGGGGGCGGGGGGGCAACAATGAGCAGTTCTTC.

The chain combines TRBV19 with TRBJ1-3, with 7 positions matching TRBD1. Unmatched junction bases numbered 5, after V lost 3 bases and J lost 0 bases. The length of the CDR3 is 16 residues. Germline CDR1 reads LNHDA; CDR2 reads SQIVND (reference sequence). The CDR3 protein is CASSMQTGRSGNTIYF. The CDR3 nucleotides are TGTGCCAGTAGTATGCAGACAGGGCGCTCTGGAAACACCATATATTTT.

This clone was counted between two and nine times. The V call is TRBV30, the J call TRBJ2-6; D is ambiguous. The CDR3 is 17 residues long. V lost 2 bases to trimming and J lost 0 bases, with 14 bases between them. Germline V lookup: CDR1 GTSNPN, CDR2 SVGIG (reference sequence). The CDR3 sequence is CAWSFSLVISGANVLTF. Written as DNA, the CDR3 is TGTGCCTGGAGTTTCTCGCTAGTTATCTCTGGGGCCAACGTCCTGACTTTC.

This sequence joins TRBV27 and TRBJ1-6; D perhaps matches TRBD1 (5 bases). V gave up 2 bases and J gave up 4 bases, with 9 bases separating them. The germline V gene has CDR1 MNHEY and CDR2 SMNVEV (reference sequence). This CDR3 spans 15 amino acids. CDR3 nucleotides: TGTGCCAGCAGTTTAGGGGGGACTTATAATTCACCCCTCCACTTT. Its translation is CASSLGGTYNSPLHF.

The chain has TRBV7-9 and TRBJ1-5; TRBD1 might be the D (6 bases). This CDR3 has 13 residues. V dropped 5 bases and J dropped 2 bases, with 7 bases sitting between them. The germline V gene encodes CDR1 SEHNR and CDR2 FQNEAQ (reference sequence). In nucleotides, the CDR3 is TGTGCCAGCAGCGCAGGGGGCAATCAGCCCCAGCATTTT. This translates into CASSAGGNQPQHF.

This rearrangement joins TRBV30 to TRBJ2-5, with 8 bases lining up with TRBD1. The V gene end was trimmed by 0 bases and the J gene end by 5 bases; junction bases not matched to a gene: 5. The CDR3 runs to 14 residues. CDR1 and CDR2 (germline): GTSNPN, SVGIG (reference sequence). CDR3 residues: CAWSVAGGRETQYF. DNA for the CDR3: TGTGCCTGGAGTGTGGCAGGGGGCAGGGAGACCCAGTACTTC.

This clone showed up just once. The rearrangement uses TRBV2 and TRBJ1-4; 7 bases are shared with TRBD1. Germline lookup yields CDR1 SNHLY and CDR2 FYNNEI. J lost 5 bases, V lost 7 bases, and 10 bases had no gene match. The CDR3 length is 15 residues. The CDR3 region is CASNRDSGLNEKLFF. In nucleotides, the CDR3 is TGTGCCAGCAATCGGGACAGTGGGTTAAATGAAAAACTGTTTTTT. Looking up the rest from reference TRBV2 and TRBJ1-4 gives the full variable domain: EPEVTQTPSHQVTQMGQEVILRCVPISNHLYFYWYRQILGQKVEFLVSFYNNEISEKSEIFDDQFSVERPDGSNFTLKIRSTKLEDSAMYFCASNRDSGLNEKLFFGSGTQLSVL.

This clone was counted a few times. The gene calls are TRBV25-1 and TRBJ1-1, with D possibly TRBD1 on 5 matching bases. CDR1 MGHDK and CDR2 SYGVNS come from the germline V gene. Trimming stripped 2 bases from V and 2 bases from J, with 15 bases between. This CDR3 has 16 residues. The CDR3 reads CASSENWGLFNTEAFF. The DNA of the CDR3 is TGTGCCAGCAGTGAAAACTGGGGACTGTTTAACACTGAAGCTTTCTTT.

The chain uses TRBV29-1 and TRBJ2-1; tentatively, D is TRBD1 (5 bases). From germline, CDR1 is SQVTM and CDR2 ANQGSEA. This CDR3 region has 15 residues. V gave up 7 bases and J gave up 2 bases, with 18 bases separating them. The CDR3 DNA reads as TGCAGCGCCACTCCGCAGGGTACAACCTACAATGAGCAGTTCTTC. Its protein product is CSATPQGTTYNEQFF.